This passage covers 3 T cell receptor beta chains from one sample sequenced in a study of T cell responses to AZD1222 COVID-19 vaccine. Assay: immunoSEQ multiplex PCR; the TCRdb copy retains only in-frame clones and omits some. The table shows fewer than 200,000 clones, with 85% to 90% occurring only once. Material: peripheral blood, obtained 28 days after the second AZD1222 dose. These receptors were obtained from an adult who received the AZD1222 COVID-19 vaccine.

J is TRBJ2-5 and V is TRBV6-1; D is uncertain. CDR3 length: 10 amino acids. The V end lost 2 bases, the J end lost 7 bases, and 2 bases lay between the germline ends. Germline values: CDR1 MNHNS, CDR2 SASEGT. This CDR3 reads CASSERTQYF. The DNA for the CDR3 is TGTGCCAGCAGTGAACGGACCCAGTACTTC.

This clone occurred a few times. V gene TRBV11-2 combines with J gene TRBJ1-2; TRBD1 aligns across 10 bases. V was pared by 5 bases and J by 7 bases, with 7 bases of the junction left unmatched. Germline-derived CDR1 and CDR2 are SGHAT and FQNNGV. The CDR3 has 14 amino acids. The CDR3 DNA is TGTGCCAGCAGCCCGGGTGGGACAGGGGTTGGCTACACCTTC. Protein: CASSPGGTGVGYTF. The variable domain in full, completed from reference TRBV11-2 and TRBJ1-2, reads EAGVAQSPRYKIIEKRQSVAFWCNPISGHATLYWYQQILGQGPKLLIQFQNNGVVDDSQLPKDRFSAERLKGVDSTLKIQPAKLEDSAVYLCASSPGGTGVGYTFGSGTRLTVV.

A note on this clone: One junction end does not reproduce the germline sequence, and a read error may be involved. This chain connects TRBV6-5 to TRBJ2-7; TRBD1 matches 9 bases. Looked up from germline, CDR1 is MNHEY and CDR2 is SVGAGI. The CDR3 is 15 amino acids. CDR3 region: CASRYSGQGTYEQYF. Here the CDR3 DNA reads TGTGCCAGCAGGTACTCCGGACAGGGGACGTACGAGCAGTACTTC.